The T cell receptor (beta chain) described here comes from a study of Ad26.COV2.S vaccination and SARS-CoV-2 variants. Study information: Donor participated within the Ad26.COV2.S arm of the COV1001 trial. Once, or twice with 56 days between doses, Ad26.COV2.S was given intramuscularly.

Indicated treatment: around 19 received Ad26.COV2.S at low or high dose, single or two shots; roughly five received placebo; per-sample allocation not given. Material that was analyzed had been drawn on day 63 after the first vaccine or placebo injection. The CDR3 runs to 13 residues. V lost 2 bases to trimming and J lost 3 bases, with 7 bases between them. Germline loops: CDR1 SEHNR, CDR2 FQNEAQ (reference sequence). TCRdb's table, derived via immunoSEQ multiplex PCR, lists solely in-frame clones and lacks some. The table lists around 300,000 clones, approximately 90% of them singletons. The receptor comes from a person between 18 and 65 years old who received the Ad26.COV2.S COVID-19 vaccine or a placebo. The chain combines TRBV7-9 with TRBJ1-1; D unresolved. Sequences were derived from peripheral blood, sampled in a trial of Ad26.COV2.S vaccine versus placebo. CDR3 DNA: TGTGCCAGCAGCTTATCGTTGGACACTGAAGCTTTCTTT. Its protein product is CASSLSLDTEAFF.